The next 20 T cell receptor beta chains were all read from a single sample in a study of cytomegalovirus exposure and HLA in healthy donors. The data were produced by immunoSEQ multiplex PCR, yet TCRdb's version contains in-frame clones alone and is incomplete. The sample shows more than 85,000 clones, 90% to 95% of them seen only once. The specimen sequenced was PBMCs. The receptor source for this set is a woman under 40 in good health and CMV-seropositive.

The CDR3 nucleotides are TGTGCCAGCAGCCCCAGGGGATTCGGGGAGCTGTTTTTT. Its protein is CASSPRGFGELFF. This chain links TRBV7-2 with TRBJ2-2; D might be TRBD1 (6 bases). Germline assignment: CDR1 SGHTA and CDR2 FQGNSA. The CDR3 loop spans 13 amino acids. Trimming removed 5 bases at V and 7 bases at J, with 11 bases between.

The chain uses TRBV7-6 and TRBJ2-5, with TRBD2 matching over 7 bases. CDR3 size: 16 residues. The V and J ends lost 1 base and 1 base, in that order; junction bases with no gene match: 6. Germline lookup yields CDR1 SGHVS and CDR2 FNYEAQ. The CDR3 DNA sequence: TGTGCCAGCAGCTTAGTGTTAGCGGGTGGCCAAGAGACCCAGTACTTC. Amino acids: CASSLVLAGGQETQYF. The variable domain in full, completed from reference TRBV7-6 and TRBJ2-5, reads GAGVSQSPRYKVTKRGQDVALRCDPISGHVSLYWYRQALGQGPEFLTYFNYEAQQDKSGLPNDRFSAERPEGSISTLTIQRTEQRDSAMYRCASSLVLAGGQETQYFGPGTRLLVL.

The chain combines TRBV5-1 with TRBJ2-3; TRBD1 matches 7 bases. The germline V gene encodes CDR1 SGHRS and CDR2 YFSETQ. J was trimmed by 0 bases and V by 0 bases; bases with no gene match: 10. The CDR3 has 18 amino acids. CDR3 in DNA: TGCGCCAGCAGCTTGGTTTCAGGGGGATCCTCTAGCACAGATACGCAGTATTTT. This gives the protein CASSLVSGGSSSTDTQYF.

The chain carries TRBV7-2 and TRBJ2-5, with D hard to call. V lost 2 bases and J lost 5, with 12 bases in between. Germline CDR1 and CDR2: SGHTA and FQGNSA. The CDR3 is 14 amino acids. The CDR3 DNA follows: TGTGCCAGCAGCTTATTAATCCTCCAGGAGACCCAGTACTTC. It specifies CASSLLILQETQYF.

The genes are TRBV27 and TRBJ2-1; 7 bases agree with TRBD2. The CDR3 runs to 16 residues. J was trimmed by 6 bases and V by 6 bases; bases with no gene match: 14. Germline values: CDR1 MNHEY, CDR2 SMNVEV (reference sequence). The CDR3 sequence: CASSSPAGKKGNEQFF. CDR3 DNA sequence: TGTGCCAGCAGCTCACCAGCGGGAAAGAAGGGCAATGAGCAGTTCTTC.

The J gene is TRBJ2-7, the V gene TRBV6-5; TRBD1 might be the D (6 bases). V dropped 7 bases and J dropped 2 bases, with 12 bases sitting between them. The CDR3 extends over 13 amino acids. Germline V lookup: CDR1 MNHEY, CDR2 SVGAGI. The CDR3 protein is CASKPRDTYEQYF. The CDR3 DNA sequence: TGTGCCAGCAAGCCCAGGGACACCTACGAGCAGTACTTC.

The sample holds one count of this clone. The rearrangement links TRBV6-6 to TRBJ1-3; 9 bases align to TRBD1. Per the germline V gene, CDR1 is MNHNY and CDR2 is SVGAGI (reference sequence). CDR3 length: 16 residues. V shed 6 bases, J shed 2 bases, and the junction held 8 bases outside the gene matches. As DNA, the CDR3 is TGTGCCAGCAGCCTTCCGGGACAGGGACCTGGAAACACCATATATTTT. Amino acid sequence: CASSLPGQGPGNTIYF.

This sequence joins TRBV6-5 and TRBJ1-1; the D gene is possibly TRBD1 (5 bases). Germline CDR1 and CDR2: MNHEY and SVGAGI. V was clipped by 2 bases and J by 1 base, with 8 bases between them. The CDR3 runs to 14 residues. CDR3 in amino acids: CASSYRGPNTEAFF. CDR3 DNA sequence: TGTGCCAGCAGTTACAGGGGCCCGAACACTGAAGCTTTCTTT.

The chain recombines TRBV27 with TRBJ2-2, with 7 bases lining up with TRBD2. Germline V lookup: CDR1 MNHEY, CDR2 SMNVEV (reference sequence). V was clipped by 7 bases and J by 8 bases; unmatched bases: 10. CDR3 length: 14 amino acids. CDR3 coding DNA: TGTGCCAGCAAAGCTAGCGGCTGGGAAGGGGAGCTGTTTTTT. Amino acids: CASKASGWEGELFF.

This chain joins TRBV11-2 and TRBJ2-7; 12 bases are a match to TRBD2. V shed 2 bases and J 6 bases; nucleotides not matched to a gene: 8. The CDR3 sequence is 16 residues long. Per germline, CDR1 SGHAT and CDR2 FQNNGV. CDR3: CASSLIQTSGSVEQYF. The CDR3 nucleotides read TGTGCCAGCAGCTTAATCCAGACTAGCGGGAGTGTCGAGCAGTACTTC.

This clone was seen just once. V gene TRBV28 combines with J gene TRBJ1-1; D might be TRBD1 (5 bases). V was pared by 6 bases and J by 1 base, with 15 bases between. Germline V gives CDR1 MDHEN, CDR2 SYDVKM. The CDR3 has 15 residues. In DNA, the CDR3 is TGTGCCAGCAGGCCCAGGGTACTCCGGAACACTGAAGCTTTCTTT. This gives the protein CASRPRVLRNTEAFF.

J is TRBJ2-7 and V is TRBV30, with TRBD1 identical over 7 bases. The CDR3 consists of 13 residues. V lost 2 bases to trimming and J lost 2 bases; unmatched junction nucleotides: 3. Per the germline V gene, CDR1 is GTSNPN and CDR2 is SVGIG (reference sequence). CDR3 protein: CAWSPGTAYEQYF. The CDR3 nucleotides read TGTGCCTGGAGTCCGGGGACAGCCTACGAGCAGTACTTC.

The chain employs TRBV9 and TRBJ2-1, with 10 bases matching TRBD2. J was trimmed by 9 bases and V by 4 bases; bases with no gene match: 13. CDR3 length equals 16 residues. The germline CDR1 and CDR2 sequences are SGDLS and YYNGEE. In DNA, the CDR3 is TGTGCCAGCAGCTCCAGCGGGAGGGCCTTAGGAGCTGAGCAGTTCTTC. Translation gives CASSSSGRALGAEQFF.

The V call is TRBV29-1, the J call TRBJ2-1, with TRBD2 matching over 7 bases. This CDR3 is built from 13 residues. Trimming removed 5 bases from V and 6 bases from J; junction bases left unmatched: 7. The germline gives CDR1 SQVTM, CDR2 ANQGSEA. CDR3 loop: CSVLRTRLNEQFF. The CDR3 DNA is TGCAGCGTTCTCCGGACTAGACTCAATGAGCAGTTCTTC.

The chain is built from TRBV5-6 and TRBJ2-3; TRBD2 matches at 8 bases. Trimming at V came to 0 bases and at J to 0 bases, leaving 3 bases not matched to a gene. The CDR3 loop spans 16 amino acids. Germline V gives CDR1 SGHDT, CDR2 YYEEEE. The CDR3 DNA is TGTGCCAGCAGCTTGGCCCCTAGCGGGAGCACAGATACGCAGTATTTT. It translates to CASSLAPSGSTDTQYF. The full variable domain, with the rest looked up from reference TRBV5-6 and TRBJ2-3, is DAGVTQSPTHLIKTRGQQVTLRCSPKSGHDTVSWYQQALGQGPQFIFQYYEEEERQRGNFPDRFSGHQFPNYSSELNVNALLLGDSALYLCASSLAPSGSTDTQYFGPGTRLTVL.

The chain recombines TRBV6-1 with TRBJ1-4; TRBD1 aligns across 7 bases. The CDR3 is 14 residues long. V dropped 6 bases and J dropped 3; count of bases not matched to a gene: 4. The germline V gene has CDR1 MNHNS and CDR2 SASEGT. The CDR3 DNA reads TGTGCCAGCAGCCCGGGACAGTCTAATGAAAAACTGTTTTTT. Translating gives CASSPGQSNEKLFF.

CDR3 protein: CASSTGTAGTGELFF. The CDR3 DNA sequence: TGTGCCAGCAGTACGGGGACTGCGGGCACCGGGGAGCTGTTTTTT. This sequence joins TRBV27 and TRBJ2-2; D perhaps matches TRBD2 (6 bases). V shed 5 bases and J shed 4 bases, with 14 bases lying between them. Germline V gene sequence: CDR1 MNHEY, CDR2 SMNVEV (reference sequence). The CDR3 contains 15 residues.

The chain couples TRBV5-1 to TRBJ2-1, with 16 bases that match TRBD2. This CDR3 region has 17 residues. In germline, CDR1 is SGHRS, CDR2 YFSETQ. V lost 4 bases, J lost 4 bases, and 5 bases stayed unmatched. Here the CDR3 DNA reads TGCGCCAGCAGCCCGGGACTAGCGGGAGGGCCTTACAATGAGCAGTTCTTC. Translating it yields CASSPGLAGGPYNEQFF. The full variable domain, with the rest looked up from reference TRBV5-1 and TRBJ2-1, is KAGVTQTPRYLIKTRGQQVTLSCSPISGHRSVSWYQQTPGQGLQFLFEYFSETQRNKGNFPGRFSGRQFSNSRSEMNVSTLELGDSALYLCASSPGLAGGPYNEQFFGPGTRLTVL.

This clone was found a few times. The chain joins TRBV6-6 to TRBJ1-5; maybe TRBD1 (6 bases). Trimming removed 5 bases at V and 3 bases at J, with 8 bases between. CDR1 MNHNY and CDR2 SVGAGI come from the germline V gene (reference sequence). This CDR3 has 13 residues. The CDR3 nucleotides read TGTGCCAGCAGTGGACAGTCCAATCAGCCCCAGCATTTT. Translating gives CASSGQSNQPQHF.

The CDR3 loop reads CASSPLAGISYNEQFF. CDR3 nucleotide sequence: TGTGCCAGCTCACCACTAGCGGGTATCTCCTACAATGAGCAGTTCTTC. The rearrangement uses TRBV18 and TRBJ2-1; 7 nucleotides match TRBD2. CDR1 is KGHSH and CDR2 is LQKENI in the germline V gene. The CDR3 spans 16 residues. Germline trimming cut 1 base from V and 0 bases from J; bases unmatched to any gene: 3.